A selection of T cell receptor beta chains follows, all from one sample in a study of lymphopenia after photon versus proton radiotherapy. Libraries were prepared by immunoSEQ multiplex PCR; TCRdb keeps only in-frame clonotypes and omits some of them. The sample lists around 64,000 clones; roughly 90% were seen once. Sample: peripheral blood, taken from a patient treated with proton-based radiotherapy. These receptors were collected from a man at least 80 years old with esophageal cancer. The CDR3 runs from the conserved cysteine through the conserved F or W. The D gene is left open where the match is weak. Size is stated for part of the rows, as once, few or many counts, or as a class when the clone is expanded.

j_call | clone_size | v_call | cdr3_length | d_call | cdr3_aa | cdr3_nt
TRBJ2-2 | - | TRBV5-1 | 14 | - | CASSVAGHTGELFF | TGCGCCAGCAGCGTGGCGGGGCACACCGGGGAGCTGTTTTTT
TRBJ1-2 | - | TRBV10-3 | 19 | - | CAISDIRGSGDPANYGYTF | TGTGCCATCAGTGATATTCGTGGGTCAGGGGACCCCGCTAACTATGGCTACACCTTC
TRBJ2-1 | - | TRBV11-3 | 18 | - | CASSLDLLRGPPYNEQFF | TGTGCCAGCAGCTTAGATTTATTAAGGGGTCCCCCTTACAATGAGCAGTTCTTC
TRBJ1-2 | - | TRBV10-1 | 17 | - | CASSDHSAGPRYYGYTF | TGCGCCAGCAGTGACCACTCCGCAGGGCCCCGGTACTATGGCTACACCTTC
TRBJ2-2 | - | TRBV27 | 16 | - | CASSLFGWSGTGELFF | TGTGCCAGCAGTTTGTTCGGGTGGAGTGGGACCGGGGAGCTGTTTTTT
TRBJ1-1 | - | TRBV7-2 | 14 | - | CASSGTSQNTEAFF | TGTGCCAGCAGCGGAACATCTCAGAACACTGAAGCTTTCTTT
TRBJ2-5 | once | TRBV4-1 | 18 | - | CASSQGDRGRERRETQYF | TGCGCCAGCAGCCAAGGAGATCGAGGACGGGAGAGGAGGGAGACCCAGTACTTC
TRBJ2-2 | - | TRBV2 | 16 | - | CASSPTSSYGTGELFF | TGTGCCAGCAGCCCCACTAGCTCGTACGGCACCGGGGAGCTGTTTTTT
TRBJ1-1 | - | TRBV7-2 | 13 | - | CASSLRGGTEAFF | TGTGCCAGCAGCCTCCGTGGTGGGACTGAAGCTTTCTTT
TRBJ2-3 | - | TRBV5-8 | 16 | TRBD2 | CASSPTRESNTDTQYF | TGTGCCAGCAGCCCGACGCGGGAGAGTAACACAGATACGCAGTATTTT
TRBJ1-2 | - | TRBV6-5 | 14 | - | CASSSGQTNYGYTF | TGTGCCAGCAGCTCCGGACAGACGAACTATGGCTACACCTTC
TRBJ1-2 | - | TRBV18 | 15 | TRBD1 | CASSPSGTEYYGYTF | TGTGCCAGCTCACCAAGCGGGACAGAATATTATGGCTACACCTTC
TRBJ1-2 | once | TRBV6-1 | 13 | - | CASSEQEFYGYTF | TGTGCCAGCAGTGAACAGGAATTCTATGGCTACACCTTC
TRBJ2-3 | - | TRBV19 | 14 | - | CASRRTVNTDTQYF | TGTGCCAGTAGAAGGACGGTGAACACAGATACGCAGTATTTT
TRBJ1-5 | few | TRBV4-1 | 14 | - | CASSQDGRNQPQHF | TGCGCCAGCAGCCAAGACGGCCGAAATCAGCCCCAGCATTTT
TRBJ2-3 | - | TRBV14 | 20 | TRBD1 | CASSQDRAPTDRVFTDTQYF | TGTGCCAGCAGCCAAGATAGGGCTCCGACGGACAGGGTATTCACAGATACGCAGTATTTT
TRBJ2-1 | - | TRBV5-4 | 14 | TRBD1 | CASSDGTGGNEQFF | TGTGCCAGCAGCGACGGGACAGGGGGCAATGAGCAGTTCTTC
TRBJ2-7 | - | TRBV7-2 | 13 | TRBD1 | CASSLQGAREQYF | TGTGCCAGCAGCTTACAGGGGGCAAGGGAGCAGTACTTC
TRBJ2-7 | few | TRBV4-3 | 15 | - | CASSQDVTVGGEQYF | TGCGCCAGCAGCCAAGATGTCACGGTAGGCGGCGAGCAGTACTTC
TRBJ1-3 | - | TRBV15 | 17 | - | CATSRDPQGYSGNTIYF | TGTGCCACCAGCAGAGATCCTCAGGGGTACTCTGGAAACACCATATATTTT
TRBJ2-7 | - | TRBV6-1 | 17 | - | CASSETLGQGPSYEQYF | TGTGCCAGCAGTGAAACCTTGGGGCAGGGCCCCTCCTACGAGCAGTACTTC
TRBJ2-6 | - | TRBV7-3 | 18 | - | CASSLGAGDLSGANVLTF | TGTGCCAGCAGCTTAGGGGCAGGGGACCTCTCTGGGGCCAACGTCCTGACTTTC
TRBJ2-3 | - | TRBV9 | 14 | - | CASSTRTAADTQYF | TGTGCCAGCAGCACCCGGACAGCCGCAGATACGCAGTATTTT
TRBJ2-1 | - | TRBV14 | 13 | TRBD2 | CASNVAGGGEQFF | TGTGCCAGCAACGTAGCGGGAGGGGGTGAGCAGTTCTTC
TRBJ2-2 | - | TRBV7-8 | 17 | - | CASSVHRGGGNTGELFF | TGTGCCAGCAGCGTCCATCGAGGGGGAGGGAACACCGGGGAGCTGTTTTTT
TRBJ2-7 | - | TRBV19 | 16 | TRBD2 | CASSKASGGLFDEQYF | TGTGCCAGTAGTAAAGCTAGCGGGGGCCTTTTCGATGAGCAGTACTTC
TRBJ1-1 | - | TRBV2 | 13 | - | CASSVGGYTEAFF | TGTGCCAGCAGTGTCGGGGGATACACTGAAGCTTTCTTT
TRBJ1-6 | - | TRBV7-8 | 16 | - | CASSLVVGVLNSPLHF | TGTGCCAGCAGCTTAGTCGTGGGAGTTCTTAATTCACCCCTCCACTTT
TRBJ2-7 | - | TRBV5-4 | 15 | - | CASSPTGAGSYEQYF | TGTGCCAGCAGCCCCACCGGGGCTGGGTCCTACGAGCAGTACTTC
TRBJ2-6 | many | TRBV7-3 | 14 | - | CASSPSNGANVLTF | TGTGCCAGCAGCCCGTCTAATGGGGCCAACGTCCTGACTTTC
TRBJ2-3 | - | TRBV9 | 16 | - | CASSPEGWESTDTQYF | TGTGCCAGCAGCCCAGAAGGGTGGGAGAGCACAGATACGCAGTATTTT
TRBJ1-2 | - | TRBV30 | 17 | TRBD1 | CAWSEGTGASRDYGYTF | TGTGCCTGGAGTGAGGGGACAGGGGCCTCCCGGGACTATGGCTACACCTTC
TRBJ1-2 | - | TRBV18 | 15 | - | CASSPEENFNYGYTF | TGTGCCAGCTCACCGGAAGAAAATTTCAACTATGGCTACACCTTC
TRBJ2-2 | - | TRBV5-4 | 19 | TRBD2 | CASSPRYKAGGPNTGELFF | TGTGCCAGCAGCCCACGCTATAAGGCGGGAGGGCCGAACACCGGGGAGCTGTTTTTT
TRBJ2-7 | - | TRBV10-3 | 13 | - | CAISGGSSYEQYF | TGTGCCATCAGTGGCGGCAGCTCCTACGAGCAGTACTTC
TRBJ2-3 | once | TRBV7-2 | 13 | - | CASSLVSTDTQYF | TGTGCCAGCAGCTTAGTGAGCACAGATACGCAGTATTTT
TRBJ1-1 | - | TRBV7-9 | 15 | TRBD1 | CASSFPDRGGTEAFF | TGTGCCAGCAGCTTCCCGGACAGGGGCGGCACTGAAGCTTTCTTT
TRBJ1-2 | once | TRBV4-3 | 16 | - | CASSQDHSQGSYGYTF | TGCGCCAGCAGCCAAGACCACTCTCAGGGGTCCTATGGCTACACCTTC
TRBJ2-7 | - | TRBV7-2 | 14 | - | CASSLTWREREQYF | TGTGCCAGCAGCCTCACTTGGCGGGAAAGGGAGCAGTACTTC
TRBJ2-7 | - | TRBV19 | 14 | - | CASSIAGVDYEQYF | TGTGCCAGTAGTATAGCGGGGGTGGACTACGAGCAGTACTTC
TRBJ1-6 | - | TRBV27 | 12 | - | CASSVLGSPLHF | TGTGCCAGCTCGGTTCTTGGTTCACCCCTCCACTTT
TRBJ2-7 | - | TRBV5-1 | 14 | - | CASSLAGETYEQYF | TGCGCCAGCAGCTTGGCGGGGGAGACCTACGAGCAGTACTTC
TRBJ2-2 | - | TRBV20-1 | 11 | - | CSATNTGELFF | TGCAGTGCAACTAACACCGGGGAGCTGTTTTTT
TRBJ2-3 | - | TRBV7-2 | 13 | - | CASRPTNQDTQYF | TGTGCCAGCAGGCCAACAAATCAAGATACGCAGTATTTT
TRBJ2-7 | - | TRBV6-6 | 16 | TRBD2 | CASRLGTAGGEDEQYF | TGTGCCAGCAGACTCGGGACTGCGGGGGGAGAGGACGAGCAGTACTTC
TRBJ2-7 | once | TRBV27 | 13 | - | CASSLSGGYEQYF | TGTGCCAGCAGTTTAAGTGGGGGCTACGAGCAGTACTTC
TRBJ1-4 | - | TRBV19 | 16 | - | CASSRTGGRENEKLFF | TGTGCCAGTAGTCGAACAGGTGGCAGAGAAAATGAAAAACTGTTTTTT
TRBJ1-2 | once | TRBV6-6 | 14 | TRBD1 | CASTTRQGIYGYTF | TGTGCCAGCACCACTAGACAGGGAATCTATGGCTACACCTTC
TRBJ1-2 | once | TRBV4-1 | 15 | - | CASSQVGRRLYGYTF | TGCGCCAGCAGCCAAGTTGGCAGGAGGTTATATGGCTACACCTTC
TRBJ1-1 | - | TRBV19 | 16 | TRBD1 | CASSIDPWDRATEAFF | TGTGCCAGTAGTATCGACCCCTGGGACAGGGCGACTGAAGCTTTCTTT
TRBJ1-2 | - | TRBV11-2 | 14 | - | CASSLSSDNYGYTF | TGTGCCAGCAGCTTGTCCTCGGATAACTATGGCTACACCTTC
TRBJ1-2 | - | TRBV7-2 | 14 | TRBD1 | CASSQGQGDYGYTF | TGTGCCAGCAGCCAGGGACAGGGTGACTATGGCTACACCTTC
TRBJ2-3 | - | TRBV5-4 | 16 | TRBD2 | CASGAGGARGTDTQYF | TGTGCCAGCGGGGCGGGAGGGGCGAGAGGCACAGATACGCAGTATTTT
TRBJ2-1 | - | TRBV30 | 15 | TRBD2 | CAWRESGRVRNEQFF | TGTGCCTGGAGGGAAAGCGGGAGGGTCAGGAATGAGCAGTTCTTC